Detailed here is one T cell receptor beta chain. V lost 8 bases and J lost 7, with 12 bases in between. Germline loops: CDR1 MNHEY, CDR2 SVGAGI. The CDR3 sequence is 11 residues long. This sample stems from a study of blood T cell repertoires in COVID-19. Study in general: Spain, Italy and the United States supplied samples that represented acute and convalescent COVID-19. T cells, B-cell-depleted T cells, or PBMCs supplied cDNA or gDNA.

As handled by the study authors: The assay estimated nucleated cells by amplifying reference gene primers. The table came from immunoSEQ multiplex PCR; TCRdb's copy has only in-frame clones and leaves some out. V, J and clone size reflect that table, while D and trimming were determined from the DNA. The sample records 75,000 to 95,000 clones, more than 65% being singletons. The chain recombines TRBV6-5 with TRBJ2-7; D remains ambiguous. This TCR came from a man in his sixties with acute or convalescent COVID-19. Sequencing input: peripheral blood. CDR3 protein: CASQGLREQYV. In DNA form, the CDR3 reads TGTGCCAGCCAAGGTTTGAGGGAGCAGTACGTC.